What follows are 16 T cell receptor beta chains derived from one specimen sequenced in a study of shared clonotypes between healthy human individuals. The repertoire was sequenced with immunoSEQ multiplex PCR; TCRdb's copy has only in-frame clones and lacks some. The sample has approximately 2.1 million clones, 80% to 95% seen once; the top ten hold approximately 0.4%. Sequenced: naive CD4+ T cells from PBMCs. Subset described: CD45RA+ positively selected. The receptors were gathered from a man in his late teens or twenties in good health. Some clones in this sample may be carry-over from other donors' samples.

V usage is TRBV19 and J usage is TRBJ2-7; tentatively, D is TRBD1 (6 bases). Trimming took off 7 bases at V and 1 base at J, with 20 bases between the two ends. CDR3 size: 16 residues. Germline CDR1 and CDR2: LNHDA and SQIVND (reference sequence). CDR3 region: CASTARPGALSYEQYF. The CDR3 DNA reads TGTGCCAGTACCGCCAGGCCAGGGGCACTATCCTACGAGCAGTACTTC.

The chain joins TRBV28 to TRBJ2-3; 8 bases are a match to TRBD1. With 5 bases clipped from V and 8 bases from J, the junction kept 18 bases outside the gene matches. Germline V gives CDR1 MDHEN, CDR2 SYDVKM. The CDR3 contains 17 residues. CDR3 sequence reads: CASSVPGGAQGWGTQYF. The CDR3 DNA is TGTGCCAGCAGTGTACCAGGGGGCGCCCAGGGTTGGGGTACGCAGTATTTT.

The genes are TRBV11-3 and TRBJ2-3, with 7 bases lining up with TRBD1. Trimming at V came to 4 bases and at J to 7 bases, leaving 2 bases not matched to a gene. CDR1 is SGHNT and CDR2 is YENEEA in the germline V gene. CDR3 size: 12 residues. Here the CDR3 reads CASSSDRNTQYF. CDR3 nucleotide sequence: TGTGCCAGCAGCTCGGACAGGAATACGCAGTATTTT. Variable domain in full (rest from reference TRBV11-3 and TRBJ2-3): EAGVVQSPRYKIIEKKQPVAFWCNPISGHNTLYWYLQNLGQGPELLIRYENEEAVDDSQLPKDRFSAERLKGVDSTLKIQPAELGDSAVYLCASSSDRNTQYFGPGTRLTVL.

This chain uses TRBV29-1 with TRBJ2-2; D tentatively fits TRBD1 or TRBD2 (5 bases each). From germline, CDR1 is SQVTM and CDR2 ANQGSEA. V lost 7 bases and J 5 bases, leaving 17 bases between the germline ends. The CDR3 is made up of 14 amino acids. CDR3 coding DNA: TGCAGCGCTAGGGGAGTGGATAGGACCGGGGAGCTGTTTTTT. It yields the protein CSARGVDRTGELFF.

The chain carries TRBV5-1 and TRBJ1-2; D unresolved. V lost 0 bases, J lost 2 bases, and 8 bases lay in between. The CDR3 length is 14 residues. Per the germline V gene, CDR1 is SGHRS and CDR2 is YFSETQ. As DNA, the CDR3 is TGCGCCAGCAGCTTGGAGGTAGGGAACTATGGCTACACCTTC. As protein: CASSLEVGNYGYTF.

The V and J genes are TRBV21-1 and TRBJ1-5; the table's TRBD1 call for D was not verified on the DNA. TRBV21-1 is annotated as a pseudogene. This CDR3 region has 19 residues. Here the CDR3 reads CASRLDFRAHSILNQPQHF. In DNA form, the CDR3 reads TGTGCCAGCAGGCTTGATTTCAGGGCCCATAGCATCTTAAATCAGCCCCAGCATTTT.

V usage is TRBV5-6 and J usage is TRBJ2-3, with 7 bases matching TRBD1. The CDR3 consists of 13 residues. Germline loops: CDR1 SGHDT, CDR2 YYEEEE. J was trimmed by 4 bases and V by 4 bases; bases with no gene match: 3. The chain's CDR3 is CASSADRADTQYF. The CDR3 region has the DNA TGTGCCAGCAGCGCTGACAGGGCAGATACGCAGTATTTT. The entire variable domain, with the rest obtained from reference TRBV5-6 and TRBJ2-3, is as follows: DAGVTQSPTHLIKTRGQQVTLRCSPKSGHDTVSWYQQALGQGPQFIFQYYEEEERQRGNFPDRFSGHQFPNYSSELNVNALLLGDSALYLCASSADRADTQYFGPGTRLTVL.

V and J are TRBV7-9 and TRBJ1-1; a weak D match, TRBD1 (6 bases). The V gene's germline CDR1 is SEHNR and CDR2 FQNEAQ (reference sequence). Trimming removed 7 bases at V and 11 bases at J, with 20 bases between. The length of the CDR3 is 13 residues. CDR3 in amino acids: CASTIFGGAFAFF. In nucleotides, the CDR3 is TGTGCCAGCACCATTTTCGGGGGCGCTTTCGCTTTCTTT.

This clone was picked up one time. This chain joins TRBV5-6 and TRBJ1-6; 7 nucleotides line up with TRBD1. Germline V gene data show CDR1 as SGHDT and CDR2 as YYEEEE. This CDR3 has 14 amino acids. Trimming at V came to 2 bases and at J to 7 bases, leaving 3 bases not matched to a gene. In nucleotides, the CDR3 is TGTGCCAGCAGCTTACAGGGGTGGAATTCACCCCTCCACTTT. Amino acids: CASSLQGWNSPLHF.

The chain joins TRBV19 to TRBJ2-3; D may be TRBD2 (5 bases). V was cut by 0 bases and J by 6 bases, with 10 bases left in between. Germline CDR1 and CDR2: LNHDA and SQIVND (reference sequence). The CDR3 contains 14 residues. For the CDR3, the DNA is TGTGCCAGTAGTATAGATCCGTCGGGGGATACGCAGTATTTT. It specifies CASSIDPSGDTQYF.

The chain uses TRBV10-3 and TRBJ2-3, with D possibly TRBD2 on 5 matching bases. V lost 0 bases and J 2 bases, leaving 12 bases between the germline ends. CDR3 size: 16 residues. Germline-derived CDR1 and CDR2 are ENHRY and SYGVKD. Written as DNA, the CDR3 is TGTGCCATCAGTGAGTCCCGGACGGACTTCACAGATACGCAGTATTTT. It encodes CAISESRTDFTDTQYF.

The gene calls are TRBV7-2 and TRBJ1-5; D is unclear. Germline CDR1 is SGHTA and CDR2 is FQGNSA. The CDR3 spans 15 residues. Trimming pared 3 bases from V and 0 bases from J, leaving 9 bases between. The chain's CDR3 is CASSFWRDSNQPQHF. The CDR3 DNA follows: TGTGCCAGCAGCTTTTGGAGGGATAGCAATCAGCCCCAGCATTTT.

This rearrangement joins TRBV4-2 to TRBJ1-2; no clear D. The V gene's germline CDR1 is LGHNA and CDR2 YNFKEQ. V was trimmed by 0 bases and J by 4 bases, leaving 9 bases between them. CDR3 length: 14 amino acids. The CDR3 protein is CASSQDRAVYGYTF. CDR3 DNA: TGTGCCAGCAGCCAAGATAGGGCAGTCTATGGCTACACCTTC.

The rearrangement links TRBV20-1 to TRBJ2-5, with TRBD1 as a possible D gene (5 bases). Per germline, CDR1 DFQATT and CDR2 SNEGSKA (reference sequence). The CDR3 spans 11 residues. V lost 4 bases to trimming and J lost 3 bases, with 6 bases between them. The CDR3 here is CSAIGEETQYF. CDR3 sequence (DNA): TGCAGTGCTATAGGGGAAGAGACCCAGTACTTC.

The rearrangement joins TRBV27 to TRBJ2-1; 9 bases are a match to TRBD2. The V and J ends lost 1 base and 0 bases, in that order; junction bases with no gene match: 4. CDR1 is MNHEY, CDR2 SMNVEV, per germline (reference sequence). The CDR3 is 17 amino acids. The CDR3 sequence is CASSLLVSGSSYNEQFF. Written as DNA, the CDR3 is TGTGCCAGCAGTTTATTAGTTAGCGGGAGCTCCTACAATGAGCAGTTCTTC.

The table lists this clone with a few counts. The V and J genes are TRBV19 and TRBJ1-1; no firm D call. The CDR3 length is 14 residues. V was clipped by 4 bases and J by 5 bases, with 14 bases between them. Germline V CDR1 and CDR2: LNHDA, SQIVND (reference sequence). Here the CDR3 DNA reads TGTGCCAGTAGTAACTCTCGGAGGAGGACTGAAGCTTTCTTT. Its protein is CASSNSRRRTEAFF.